One and the same sample provided the 3 T cell receptor beta chains below, sequenced in a study of CD8+ T cells in alopecia areata. cDNA reverse transcribed from extracted RNA served as the sequencing template. Clones were read by immunoSEQ multiplex PCR, and TCRdb kept only the in-frame ones, dropping some. The sample carries hundreds of thousands of clones, approximately 60% recorded once. Specified treatment: oral pan-JAK inhibitor, 5-10 mg twice daily. The sample was CD4+ T cells sorted from blood, taken around week 54, from a patient treated with tofacitinib. These receptors came from a human donor with alopecia areata.

The V call is TRBV29-1, the J call TRBJ2-3; D call uncertain. Germline CDR1 is SQVTM and CDR2 is ANQGSEA. This CDR3 region has 12 residues. V was clipped by 8 bases and J by 0 bases, with 9 bases between them. The CDR3 region has the DNA TGCAGCCTATCGGGTAGCACAGATACGCAGTATTTT. This gives the protein CSLSGSTDTQYF.

DNA of the CDR3: TGTGCCAGCAGCTTGCGACAGGGACTCACCTTC. Its protein is CASSLRQGLTF. V gene TRBV9 combines with J gene TRBJ1-2; 7 bases line up with TRBD1. The length of the CDR3 is 11 residues. Germline CDR1 and CDR2: SGDLS and YYNGEE. After removal of 4 bases from V and 13 bases from J, the junction contained 7 bases not matched to a gene.

This clone was observed a few times. The chain couples TRBV29-1 to TRBJ2-1; D is unclear. V was clipped by 7 bases and J by 12 bases, with 13 bases between them. The CDR3 consists of 10 residues. Per germline, CDR1 SQVTM and CDR2 ANQGSEA. The CDR3 DNA sequence: TGCAGCGCCGCTCTCGCCTGGCAGTTCTTC. Translated: CSAALAWQFF.